Below, 5 T cell receptor beta chains from the same sample are listed, as sequenced in a study of T-cell reconstitution after alpha-beta-depleted transplantation in children. For TCRbeta, the library was prepared with unique molecular identifiers. TCRdb analysed the PCR reads with MiXCR anew, one entry per CDR3 protein. This table holds approximately 85,000 distinct CDR3 sequences, 15% to 18% found once. This specimen consisted of PBMCs, mostly from graft donor cells, obtained 180 days after TCRalphabeta/CD19-depleted stem cell transplant. All receptors derive from a male patient between 2 and 10 years old who had a stem cell transplant for acute lymphoblastic leukemia, so the T cells may come from the graft donor.

Comments on this clonotype: No DNA is shown, since the ends of the CDR3 on it are uncertain; the CDR3 is the one TCRdb lists. The chain is built from TRBV7-2 and TRBJ2-1; TRBD1 reflects the table's D call only, with no check against the DNA. The CDR3 sequence runs 14 residues, both termini included. Germline V gene sequence: CDR1 SGHTA, CDR2 FQGNSA. The CDR3 here is CASSFGNGGREQFF.

The chain uses TRBV7-6 and TRBJ2-4; TRBD2 is a possible D gene (6 bases). Germline assignment: CDR1 SGHVS and CDR2 FNYEAQ. V lost 4 bases and J lost 0, with 16 bases in between. This CDR3 is built from 17 residues. CDR3 nucleotide sequence: TGTGCCAGCAGCTCCGGAGGGCTGAGCCTAGCCAAAAACATTCAGTACTTC. The encoded protein is CASSSGGLSLAKNIQYF.

For this clonotype: A much larger clone is a single base away; this may be a read error. The rearrangement uses TRBV5-1 and TRBJ2-7; D call uncertain. The CDR3 spans 14 residues. Per the germline V gene, CDR1 is SGHRS and CDR2 is YFSETQ. CDR3 in amino acids: CASSLATQVYEQNF. The CDR3 DNA sequence: TGCGCCAGCAGCTTGGCGACGCAGGTTTACGAGCAGAACTTC.

This clonotype was seen a handful of times. This chain joins TRBV5-1 and TRBJ2-2, with a weak D call TRBD2 (5 bases). Germline values: CDR1 SGHRS, CDR2 YFSETQ. The CDR3 extends over 14 amino acids. Deletions cut 6 bases from V and 7 bases from J, with 16 bases between. The CDR3 bases are TGCGCCAGCACCCCCCTGGAGGAAGGCGGGGAGCTGTTTTTT. Amino acids: CASTPLEEGGELFF. The full variable domain, in which reference TRBV5-1 and TRBJ2-2 provide the parts outside the CDR3, is KAGVTQTPRYLIKTRGQQVTLSCSPISGHRSVSWYQQTPGQGLQFLFEYFSETQRNKGNFPGRFSGRQFSNSRSEMNVSTLELGDSALYLCASTPLEEGGELFFGEGSRLTVL.

In this sample, this clonotype turned up a few times. The rearrangement links TRBV24-1 to TRBJ1-5, with TRBD1 as a possible D gene (5 bases). Germline CDR1 KGHDR, CDR2 SFDVKD. The CDR3 length is 17 residues. Trimming took 9 bases from V and 0 from J, leaving 20 bases between them. The CDR3 DNA is TGTGCCACCCGCGGCCCCCAGGGTTTCGTTAGCAATCAGCCCCAGCATTTT. Protein: CATRGPQGFVSNQPQHF.